The 30 T cell receptor beta chains given below trace back to one sample, sequenced in a study of identical twins. TCRdb passed the 5' RACE reads through MiXCR, listing each CDR3 protein once. The data hold 200,000 to 250,000 distinct CDR3 sequences, with 7.5% observed a single time. A further study also used this sample, focusing on yellow fever vaccine responses in identical twins.

Material: memory (CD45RO+) T cells sorted from blood. These receptor sequences come from a woman younger than 30 in good health.

This clonotype was counted at least ten times. J is TRBJ2-5 and V is TRBV5-1; 7 nucleotides align to TRBD1. Trimming removed 0 bases from V and 1 base from J; junction bases left unmatched: 3. This CDR3 is 15 amino acids long. CDR1 and CDR2 (germline): SGHRS, YFSETQ. This CDR3 reads CASSLGWDSQETQYF. CDR3 nucleotide sequence: TGCGCCAGCAGCTTGGGATGGGACAGCCAAGAGACCCAGTACTTC.

The rearrangement uses TRBV3-1 and TRBJ1-1; 11 nucleotides line up with TRBD1. Trimming at V came to 3 bases and at J to 5 bases, leaving 11 bases not matched to a gene. This CDR3 has 17 residues. The germline gives CDR1 LGHDT, CDR2 YNNKEL (reference sequence). CDR3 protein: CASSQAGTGGGLTEAFF. The CDR3 DNA follows: TGTGCCAGCAGCCAGGCCGGGACAGGGGGGGGTTTAACTGAAGCTTTCTTT.

The chain recombines TRBV2 with TRBJ2-3; 11 bases map to TRBD2. CDR1 and CDR2 (germline): SNHLY, FYNNEI. The CDR3 consists of 15 residues. J was trimmed by 0 bases and V by 7 bases; bases with no gene match: 3. In DNA form, the CDR3 reads TGTGCCAGCACGCTAGCGGGAGGTAGCACAGATACGCAGTATTTT. Its protein product is CASTLAGGSTDTQYF.

This clonotype was seen only a few times. The chain employs TRBV6-2 or TRBV6-3 and TRBJ1-5; perhaps TRBD1 as D (6 bases). V was pared by 6 bases and J by 6 bases, with 15 bases between. CDR3 length equals 14 residues. Per the germline V gene, CDR1 is MNHEY and CDR2 is SVGEGT. This chain's CDR3 is CASSHGGAGQPQHF. CDR3 DNA: TGTGCCAGCAGCCACGGGGGGGCAGGTCAGCCCCAGCATTTT.

V is TRBV4-1 and J is TRBJ2-7, with TRBD2 identical over 14 bases. V shed 2 bases, J shed 2 bases, and the junction held 2 bases outside the gene matches. The CDR3 has 16 amino acids. In germline, CDR1 is MGHRA, CDR2 YSYEKL. The CDR3 DNA reads as TGCGCCAGCAGCCAAATGGGACTAGCGGGAGCCTACGAGCAGTACTTC. Translation: CASSQMGLAGAYEQYF.

This clonotype has just a few counts. One end of the junction is discordant with germline, which a read error may explain. CDR3 protein: CASSFKPVRSSEQYF. The CDR3 DNA reads TGTGCTAGCAGCTTTAAGCCTGTAAGGTCCTCCGAGCAGTACTTC. V gene TRBV7-7 combines with J gene TRBJ2-7; D gene ambiguous. Germline CDR1 SSHAT, CDR2 FNYEAQ (reference sequence). This CDR3 contains 15 residues.

The chain is built from TRBV7-3 and TRBJ2-7; 8 bases line up with TRBD1. CDR1 and CDR2 from the germline V gene are SGHTA and FQGTGA. This CDR3 has 15 amino acids. J gave up 2 bases and V 5 bases, and 8 bases lay outside the gene matches. In DNA form, the CDR3 reads TGTGCCAGCAGCCTCACTCAGGGGGCTACCTACGAGCAGTACTTC. Its protein is CASSLTQGATYEQYF.

J is TRBJ2-3 and V is TRBV6-4, with 11 positions matching TRBD1. In germline, CDR1 is MRHNA, CDR2 SNTAGT. CDR3 size: 15 residues. V lost 0 bases and J lost 5; bases outside the gene matches: 1. In DNA, the CDR3 is TGTGCCAGCAGTGACTCGGGGACAGGGGGAGATACGCAGTATTTT. This sequence encodes CASSDSGTGGDTQYF.

In its sample, this clonotype was seen a few times. The V gene is TRBV11-2, the J gene TRBJ2-7; D remains unclear. Trimming stripped 2 bases from V and 6 bases from J, with 5 bases between. This CDR3 has 11 residues. Germline V gene data show CDR1 as SGHAT and CDR2 as FQNNGV. This CDR3 reads CASSLISEQYF. The CDR3, as DNA: TGTGCCAGCAGCTTAATTTCCGAGCAGTACTTC. Combining the CDR3 with reference TRBV11-2 and TRBJ2-7 gives the whole variable domain EAGVAQSPRYKIIEKRQSVAFWCNPISGHATLYWYQQILGQGPKLLIQFQNNGVVDDSQLPKDRFSAERLKGVDSTLKIQPAKLEDSAVYLCASSLISEQYFGPGTRLTVT.

This clonotype was recorded a few times. The chain uses TRBV14 and TRBJ1-2; 7 bases align to TRBD1. Germline V CDR1 and CDR2: SGHDN, FVKESK. This CDR3 comprises 17 residues. With 0 bases clipped from V and 1 base from J, the junction kept 8 bases outside the gene matches. This CDR3 is CASSQDKGAVFNYGYTF. The CDR3 DNA is TGTGCCAGCAGCCAAGATAAGGGGGCAGTCTTTAACTATGGCTACACCTTC.

The V call is TRBV11-3, the J call TRBJ2-5; D is uncertain. The CDR3 consists of 13 residues. Germline V lookup: CDR1 SGHNT, CDR2 YENEEA. The V end was cut by 2 bases, the J end by 2 bases, with 6 bases between. The CDR3 sequence is CASSLHSQETQYF. CDR3 sequence (DNA): TGTGCCAGCAGCTTACACAGTCAAGAGACCCAGTACTTC.

This clonotype occurred many times. The rearrangement links TRBV2 to TRBJ2-7, with 9 bases lining up with TRBD1. Germline V gene data show CDR1 as SNHLY and CDR2 as FYNNEI. The ends lost 7 bases at V and 5 bases at J; junction bases unmatched: 12. There are 15 residues in the CDR3. The CDR3 reads CASIWTGASGDEQYF. The CDR3 bases are TGTGCCAGCATTTGGACAGGGGCCTCCGGAGACGAGCAGTACTTC.

This clonotype was counted many times. This sequence joins TRBV10-3 and TRBJ2-1; D tentatively reads TRBD1 or TRBD2 (5 bases each). CDR3 length equals 16 residues. V lost 0 bases and J 8 bases, leaving 17 bases between the germline ends. Germline V lookup: CDR1 ENHRY, CDR2 SYGVKD. As DNA, the CDR3 is TGTGCCATCAGTGAGTCGAGGGTGTTGGGGCCTGATGAGCAGTTCTTC. It is translated as CAISESRVLGPDEQFF.

This clonotype occurred many times. The rearrangement links TRBV6-1 to TRBJ2-7, with 7 bases fitting TRBD1. CDR3 size: 13 residues. V was pared by 6 bases and J by 8 bases, with 10 bases of the junction left unmatched. Germline CDR1 MNHNS, CDR2 SASEGT. CDR3 sequence (DNA): TGTGCCAGCAGCCAAGGACAGGTTGGCCAGCAGTACTTC. This codes for CASSQGQVGQQYF.

The chain has TRBV20-1 and TRBJ2-1; maybe TRBD2 (5 bases). The CDR3 runs 12 residues. Germline V lookup: CDR1 DFQATT, CDR2 SNEGSKA (reference sequence). V lost 5 bases to trimming and J lost 9 bases, with 14 bases between them. CDR3 residues: CSAEDSPGEQFF. In nucleotides, the CDR3 is TGCAGTGCTGAGGACTCCCCGGGTGAGCAGTTCTTC.

In its sample, this clonotype was seen a few times. V and J are TRBV3-1 and TRBJ2-1, with D possibly being TRBD2 (6 bases). In germline, CDR1 is LGHDT, CDR2 YNNKEL (reference sequence). The V end was cut by 2 bases, the J end by 7 bases, with 18 bases between. The length of the CDR3 is 16 residues. The CDR3 reads CASSQNRRPGGNEQFF. For the CDR3, the DNA is TGTGCCAGCAGCCAAAATCGCCGACCCGGAGGGAATGAGCAGTTCTTC.

This clonotype showed up just a few times. The genes are TRBV5-1 and TRBJ1-6; TRBD1 aligns across 9 bases. Germline assignment: CDR1 SGHRS and CDR2 YFSETQ. The CDR3 length is 14 residues. J gave up 8 bases and V 3 bases, and 3 bases lay outside the gene matches. For the CDR3, the DNA is TGCGCCAGCAGCTCGACAGGGGGGGATTCACCCCTCCACTTT. It translates to CASSSTGGDSPLHF.

With regard to this clonotype: A single base separates this from a much larger clone, so it may be a read error. The chain links TRBV11-2 to TRBJ1-5; the D is unclear. Germline loops: CDR1 SGHAT, CDR2 FQNNGV. The CDR3 has 13 amino acids. V was cut by 1 base and J by 9 bases, with 10 bases left in between. The CDR3 loop is CASSLGLWGPQHF. CDR3 nucleotides: TGTGCCAGCAGCTTAGGTCTTTGGGGGCCCCAGCATTTT.

The chain has TRBV2 and TRBJ2-2; TRBD2 aligns across 15 bases. The CDR3 spans 16 residues. V dropped 0 bases and J dropped 13; count of bases not matched to a gene: 6. The V gene's germline CDR1 is SNHLY and CDR2 FYNNEI. CDR3 in amino acids: CASSEARTSGGAALFF. The CDR3 DNA sequence: TGTGCCAGCAGTGAAGCGCGGACTAGCGGGGGGGCCGCGCTGTTTTTT.

This clonotype was seen at least ten times. V is TRBV7-9 and J is TRBJ1-1; no clear D. V lost 2 bases to trimming and J lost 2 bases, with 6 bases between them. CDR3 length equals 13 residues. CDR1 SEHNR and CDR2 FQNEAQ come from the germline V gene (reference sequence). In nucleotides, the CDR3 is TGTGCCAGCAGCTTACCAGTCAACACTGAAGCTTTCTTT. It specifies CASSLPVNTEAFF.

Many counts were recorded for this clonotype. This rearrangement joins TRBV25-1 to TRBJ2-5; perhaps TRBD1 as D (6 bases). Trimming took 4 bases from V and 5 from J, leaving 8 bases between them. The CDR3 is made up of 12 amino acids. Germline V gene sequence: CDR1 MGHDK, CDR2 SYGVNS. The CDR3 nucleotides are TGTGCCAGCAGTGTTAGGGGGGAGACCCAGTACTTC. Its protein product is CASSVRGETQYF. The full variable domain, its missing parts supplied by reference TRBV25-1 and TRBJ2-5, is EADIYQTPRYLVIGTGKKITLECSQTMGHDKMYWYQQDPGMELHLIHYSYGVNSTEKGDLSSESTVSRIRTEHFPLTLESARPSHTSQYLCASSVRGETQYFGPGTRLLVL.

A few counts support this clonotype. V usage is TRBV12-3 or TRBV12-4 and J usage is TRBJ1-6, with D hard to call. Trimming stripped 5 bases from V and 8 bases from J, with 7 bases between. This CDR3 is 12 amino acids long. The CDR3 is CASSRVDSPLHF. The CDR3 DNA reads TGTGCCAGCAGTAGAGTCGATTCACCCCTCCACTTT.

This clonotype turned up a few times. This chain connects TRBV6-1 to TRBJ2-5; 9 bases line up with TRBD2. V trimming: 5 bases; J trimming: 1 base; junction bases outside the gene matches: 5. CDR1 MNHNS and CDR2 SASEGT come from the germline V gene. The CDR3 has 15 amino acids. In DNA form, the CDR3 reads TGTGCCAGCAGTCGGACTAGCGTAACCCAAGAGACCCAGTACTTC. Protein: CASSRTSVTQETQYF.

This clonotype was observed a few times. This chain uses TRBV28 with TRBJ1-2; D unresolved. V shed 9 bases and J shed 8 bases, with 16 bases lying between them. Germline CDR1 is MDHEN and CDR2 is SYDVKM. The CDR3 totals 12 residues. The CDR3: CASTTRLNGYTF. The CDR3 bases are TGTGCCAGTACAACCCGGCTTAACGGCTACACCTTC.

This clonotype came up many times. J is TRBJ2-3 and V is TRBV29-1; 8 bases agree with TRBD1. Germline lookup yields CDR1 SQVTM and CDR2 ANQGSEA. This CDR3 is 16 amino acids long. J was trimmed by 1 base and V by 1 base; bases with no gene match: 7. The CDR3 DNA follows: TGCAGCGTTGAAGGGTCGGCGACAGGGGGCACAGATACGCAGTATTTT. It is translated as CSVEGSATGGTDTQYF.

This clonotype was detected only a few times. V is TRBV9 and J is TRBJ1-6; D uncertain. Between the trimmed V and J ends, which lost 0 bases and 4 bases, there was a span of 5 bases. CDR3 length: 14 amino acids. Germline V gene lookup returns CDR1 SGDLS and CDR2 YYNGEE. CDR3: CASSVETYNSPLHF. In DNA, the CDR3 is TGTGCCAGCAGCGTAGAGACATATAATTCACCCCTCCACTTT. The full variable domain, its missing parts supplied by reference TRBV9 and TRBJ1-6, is DSGVTQTPKHLITATGQRVTLRCSPRSGDLSVYWYQQSLDQGLQFLIQYYNGEERAKGNILERFSAQQFPDLHSELNLSSLELGDSALYFCASSVETYNSPLHFGNGTRLTVT.

This clonotype was observed a few times. The CDR3 region has the DNA TGTGCCAGCAGCTTAGGAAGGGGTAGTGAAAAACTGTTTTTT. Encoded protein: CASSLGRGSEKLFF. The chain couples TRBV7-2 to TRBJ1-4; D is perhaps TRBD1 (5 bases). The germline V and J ends were trimmed by 1 base and 7 bases, with 10 bases remaining between them. The CDR3 consists of 14 residues. The germline V gene has CDR1 SGHTA and CDR2 FQGNSA.

This clonotype was seen many times. The genes are TRBV2 and TRBJ2-3, with D possibly being TRBD1 or TRBD2 (5 bases each). The CDR3 is 14 amino acids. V gave up 8 bases and J gave up 5 bases, with 17 bases separating them. CDR1 SNHLY and CDR2 FYNNEI come from the germline V gene. CDR3 DNA sequence: TGTGCCAGCTGGGGACGTACATCAGAAGATACGCAGTATTTT. This translates into CASWGRTSEDTQYF.

This clonotype was picked up many times. The genes are TRBV2 and TRBJ2-3; 7 bases line up with TRBD1. The J segment lost 0 bases and the V segment lost 7 bases, leaving 4 bases of the junction unmatched. Germline V gives CDR1 SNHLY, CDR2 FYNNEI. This CDR3 spans 14 amino acids. The CDR3 DNA sequence: TGTGCCAGCAAGACAGGGCTAAGCACAGATACGCAGTATTTT. Encoded protein: CASKTGLSTDTQYF.

This clonotype was seen only a few times. The rearrangement joins TRBV2 to TRBJ2-2; D gene unclear. The CDR3 has 17 amino acids. Germline V gene sequence: CDR1 SNHLY, CDR2 FYNNEI. The chain's CDR3 is CRMAQKYMARNTGELFF. DNA of the CDR3: TGTAGGATGGCACAGAAGTACATGGCGAGGAACACCGGGGAGCTGTTTTTT. The variable domain in full, with the rest retrieved from reference TRBV2 and TRBJ2-2, is EPEVTQTPSHQVTQMGQEVILRCVPISNHLYFYWYRQILGQKVEFLVSFYNNEISEKSEIFDDQFSVERPDGSNFTLKIRSTKLEDSAMYFCRMAQKYMARNTGELFFGEGSRLTVL.